These 18 T cell receptor beta chains originate from one sample sequenced in a study of blood T cell repertoires in COVID-19. Only in-frame clones appear in the TCRdb table, and some are missing; sequencing was by immunoSEQ multiplex PCR. Of roughly 39,000 clones listed, around nine tenths were seen once; the top ten hold roughly 10%. Material for sequencing was peripheral blood. These receptors were obtained from a woman in her sixties or seventies with acute or convalescent COVID-19.

The rearrangement uses TRBV5-1 and TRBJ2-2, with 7 bases matching TRBD1. The CDR3 is made up of 14 amino acids. With 6 bases clipped from V and 3 bases from J, the junction kept 5 bases outside the gene matches. The germline V gene has CDR1 SGHRS and CDR2 YFSETQ. CDR3 sequence: CASTQGQDTGELFF. In DNA, the CDR3 is TGCGCCAGCACCCAAGGACAGGACACCGGGGAGCTGTTTTTT.

The chain recombines TRBV4-2 with TRBJ2-3, with 8 bases matching TRBD2. Looked up from germline, CDR1 is LGHNA and CDR2 is YNFKEQ. The ends lost 1 base at V and 2 bases at J; junction bases unmatched: 5. The length of the CDR3 is 16 residues. Here the CDR3 DNA reads TGTGCCAGCAGCCAAGTTTTGACTAGCGACACAGATACGCAGTATTTT. Encoded protein: CASSQVLTSDTDTQYF.

This clone was picked up one time. This chain joins TRBV28 and TRBJ2-5; 12 bases line up with TRBD2. The CDR3 sequence is 16 residues long. From germline, CDR1 is MDHEN and CDR2 SYDVKM. Trimming removed 2 bases from V and 4 bases from J; junction bases left unmatched: 5. The CDR3 is CASSLLAGGPVETQYF. CDR3 DNA sequence: TGTGCCAGCAGTTTACTAGCGGGGGGGCCGGTAGAGACCCAGTACTTC.

CDR3 DNA sequence: TGTGCCAGCAGCTTCCTCAGACTAGCGGGGGCCAGAAACCTCTCTGGGGCCAACGTCCTGACTTTC. Its translation: CASSFLRLAGARNLSGANVLTF. The chain carries TRBV7-6 and TRBJ2-6; 12 bases match TRBD2. The germline CDR1 and CDR2 sequences are SGHVS and FNYEAQ. This CDR3 region has 22 residues. V trimming: 3 bases; J trimming: 0 bases; junction bases outside the gene matches: 15.

CDR3 sequence: CASSLADEQYV. The CDR3 DNA reads as TGTGCCAGCAGCTTGGCTGACGAGCAGTACGTC. The rearrangement joins TRBV5-5 to TRBJ2-7; D gene ambiguous. CDR3 length: 11 amino acids. Per germline, CDR1 SGHKS and CDR2 YYEKEE (reference sequence). Between the trimmed V and J ends, which lost 0 bases and 5 bases, there was a span of 3 bases.

This chain connects TRBV19 to TRBJ2-5, with D uncertain. CDR1 LNHDA and CDR2 SQIVND come from the germline V gene (reference sequence). V was trimmed by 5 bases and J by 0 bases, leaving 10 bases between them. CDR3 size: 14 residues. The chain's CDR3 is CASSPRHNQETQYF. DNA of the CDR3: TGTGCCAGTAGTCCCCGACACAACCAAGAGACCCAGTACTTC. Combining the CDR3 with reference TRBV19 and TRBJ2-5 gives the whole variable domain DGGITQSPKYLFRKEGQNVTLSCEQNLNHDAMYWYRQDPGQGLRLIYYSQIVNDFQKGDIAEGYSVSREKKESFPLTVTSAQKNPTAFYLCASSPRHNQETQYFGPGTRLLVL.

The CDR3 DNA follows: TGTGCCAGCAGCGTCGGGGGGGCAGCCCAGCATTTT. Its translation is CASSVGGAAQHF. This chain links TRBV21-1 with TRBJ1-5. TRBV21-1 is flagged as a pseudogene. The CDR3 covers 12 residues.

The chain has TRBV28 and TRBJ2-4; D is possibly TRBD2 (7 bases). The CDR3 contains 15 residues. Per the germline V gene, CDR1 is MDHEN and CDR2 is SYDVKM. V lost 2 bases and J 4 bases, leaving 12 bases between the germline ends. As DNA, the CDR3 is TGTGCCAGCAGTTTAGGGGGGGCTGGTAAAAACATTCAGTACTTC. Its protein product is CASSLGGAGKNIQYF.

This rearrangement joins TRBV3-1 (or the pseudogene TRBV3-2) to TRBJ2-3; 13 bases agree with TRBD2. CDR3 length: 16 residues. Germline V gene data show CDR1 as LGHDT and CDR2 as YNNKEL (reference sequence). The V and J ends lost 8 bases and 5 bases, in that order; junction bases with no gene match: 10. The CDR3 reads CASSLTSGGARDTQYF. The DNA for the CDR3 is TGTGCCAGCTCTCTTACTAGCGGGGGGGCCAGAGATACGCAGTATTTT.

The J gene is TRBJ2-1, the V gene TRBV7-2; D ambiguous. The V gene's germline CDR1 is SGHTA and CDR2 FQGNSA. V was shortened by 0 bases and J by 7 bases, with 7 bases between the two germline ends. This CDR3 is built from 13 residues. CDR3 loop: CASSLATKNEQFF. In nucleotides, the CDR3 is TGTGCCAGCAGCTTAGCGACAAAAAATGAGCAGTTCTTC.

This chain joins TRBV28 and TRBJ1-6, with 7 bases that match TRBD1. V lost 2 bases, J lost 7 bases, and 5 bases stayed unmatched. Germline V gene lookup returns CDR1 MDHEN and CDR2 SYDVKM. CDR3 length equals 15 residues. The CDR3 sequence: CASSLGTGANSPLHF. As DNA, the CDR3 is TGTGCCAGCAGTTTAGGCACAGGGGCCAATTCACCCCTCCACTTT.

This chain joins TRBV18 and TRBJ2-6; TRBD2 matches at 14 bases. The germline V gene has CDR1 KGHSH and CDR2 LQKENI. The CDR3 totals 18 residues. The J segment lost 2 bases and the V segment lost 3 bases, leaving 3 bases of the junction unmatched. The CDR3 DNA reads as TGTGCCAGCTCACCCGGGACTAGCGGGAGTGCTGGGGCCAACGTCCTGACTTTC. The encoded protein is CASSPGTSGSAGANVLTF.

Notes on this clone: At one of its ends the junction is not consistent with the germline gene, which may arise from a read error. Here the CDR3 DNA reads TGTGCTAGCAGCTTAGGTTTTGGGACAGAAGAGACCCAGTACTTC. Protein sequence: CASSLGFGTEETQYF. The chain employs TRBV7-7 and TRBJ2-5, with 7 bases matching TRBD1. The CDR3 sequence is 15 residues long. Germline assignment: CDR1 SSHAT and CDR2 FNYEAQ (reference sequence).

Here the CDR3 DNA reads TGTGCCAGCCTAGCGGGAGTGAACACCGGGGAGCTGTTTTTT. This encodes CASLAGVNTGELFF. The chain uses TRBV19 and TRBJ2-2; 10 bases align to TRBD2. Germline lookup yields CDR1 LNHDA and CDR2 SQIVND (reference sequence). The CDR3 is 14 amino acids. V lost 9 bases to trimming and J lost 1 base; unmatched junction nucleotides: 2.

The chain employs TRBV18 and TRBJ2-1; TRBD2 matches at 10 bases. This CDR3 region has 15 residues. V lost 4 bases to trimming and J lost 7 bases; unmatched junction nucleotides: 7. CDR1 is KGHSH and CDR2 is LQKENI in the germline V gene. The CDR3 sequence is CASSLLAGGGNEQFF. Written as DNA, the CDR3 is TGTGCCAGCTCACTGTTAGCGGGAGGCGGGAATGAGCAGTTCTTC.

The rearrangement joins TRBV11-2 to TRBJ1-1; D may be TRBD1 (5 bases). Germline assignment: CDR1 SGHAT and CDR2 FQNNGV. The V gene lost 1 base and the J gene lost 6 bases, with 12 bases spanning the gap. There are 14 residues in the CDR3. DNA of the CDR3: TGTGCCAGCAGCTTAGCGGTCCCCAGGGCTGAAGCTTTCTTT. Its translation is CASSLAVPRAEAFF.

The chain recombines TRBV29-1 with TRBJ2-1, with 9 nucleotides matching TRBD2. Trimming at V came to 5 bases and at J to 4 bases, leaving 9 bases not matched to a gene. Germline V gene sequence: CDR1 SQVTM, CDR2 ANQGSEA. The CDR3 sequence is 15 residues long. This chain's CDR3 is CSVPSGASAYNEQFF. CDR3 nucleotides: TGCAGCGTTCCTAGCGGGGCCTCCGCGTACAATGAGCAGTTCTTC.

The V call is TRBV24-1, the J call TRBJ2-1, with 10 bases aligning to TRBD1. The CDR3 loop spans 15 amino acids. V lost 4 bases, J lost 7 bases, and 6 bases stayed unmatched. CDR1 is KGHDR, CDR2 SFDVKD, per germline. The CDR3 DNA reads TGTGCCACCAGTGACCGTGGGACAGGGGTTAATGAGCAGTTCTTC. Translating gives CATSDRGTGVNEQFF.